The 2 T cell receptor beta chains given below trace back to one sample, sequenced in a study of OX40 agonist ivuxolimab in advanced cancers. Measured with immunoSEQ multiplex PCR; TCRdb has only the in-frame clones, and not every one. The data hold tens of thousands of clones, with 85% to 90% observed a single time. The starting material was CD4+ or CD8+ T cells sorted from blood, obtained in a trial of the OX40 agonist ivuxolimab. The receptors were sampled from an adult with an advanced solid tumor such as melanoma, head and neck, liver or kidney cancer.

The rearrangement uses TRBV25-1 and TRBJ1-2, with 9 bases matching TRBD1. The germline gives CDR1 MGHDK, CDR2 SYGVNS. This CDR3 has 16 amino acids. V lost 0 bases and J lost 7; bases outside the gene matches: 9. DNA of the CDR3: TGTGCCAGCAGTGAATATAACCTGGGACAGGGAGGTGGCTACACCTTC. Encoded protein: CASSEYNLGQGGGYTF.

As to this clone: One end of the junction fails to match germline, which may point to a read error. The J gene is TRBJ2-7, the V gene TRBV6-5; tentatively, D is TRBD1 (5 bases). The CDR3 length is 14 residues. Germline V gene data show CDR1 as MNHEY and CDR2 as SVGAGI. CDR3 coding DNA: TGTGCCATCAGTGAGTCGAAGGGGCCCTACGAGCAGTACTTC. It encodes CAISESKGPYEQYF.